The present TCR beta chain was sequenced within a study of neoadjuvant anti-PD-1 for oral cavity cancer. Trimming stripped 5 bases from V and 2 bases from J, with 9 bases between. This CDR3 is 13 amino acids long. Germline V CDR1 and CDR2: SGHAT, FQNNGV. TCRdb keeps only in-frame clones here, not all; method: immunoSEQ multiplex PCR. The table lists 12,000 to 15,000 clones, 65% to 70% of them singletons. The sequence came from a person aged 40-85 years with oral cavity squamous cell carcinoma. This specimen was PBMCs, taken before nivolumab (anti-PD-1) treatment. The chain joins TRBV11-2 to TRBJ1-1; D is ambiguous. The CDR3 spells CASSEQPNTEAFF. The CDR3 DNA is TGTGCCAGCAGCGAACAGCCAAACACTGAAGCTTTCTTT.